This is a list of T cell receptor beta chains from one sample in a study of neurological immune-mediated disorders. Using its own MiXCR run on the 5' RACE reads, TCRdb lists one record per CDR3 protein. The top ten hold approximately 2.2% of the sample, which has tens of thousands of distinct CDR3 sequences, about 13% seen once. The sample consisted of PBMCs. These receptors came from a middle-aged woman in good health. Each CDR3 is given with its conserved first and last residue. D genes are given only for firm matches. The size entry is marked missing in some rows and otherwise reads once, few, many or a size class.

>TRBV5-1|TRBJ1-1|many|NA
CASSPLGRKRNTEAFF
TGCGCCAGCAGCCCTCTGGGCAGAAAGAGGAACACTGAAGCTTTCTTT
>TRBV7-3|TRBJ2-3|many|NA
CASSLDSSSTDTQYF
TGTGCCAGCAGCTTAGACAGCTCTAGCACAGATACGCAGTATTTT
>TRBV5-1|TRBJ2-2|many|TRBD1
CASSPRQGTNTGELFF
TGCGCCAGCAGCCCACGACAGGGAACGAACACCGGGGAGCTGTTTTTT
>TRBV20-1|TRBJ2-5|many|TRBD2
CSARDRLAGRETQYF
TGCAGTGCTAGAGATCGACTAGCCGGCCGTGAGACCCAGTACTTC
>TRBV4-1|TRBJ1-1|many|NA
CASSHPRSGGNTEAFF
TGCGCCAGCAGCCATCCCCGCTCCGGGGGGAACACTGAAGCTTTCTTT
>TRBV5-6|TRBJ2-1|many|TRBD2
CASSLILAGDYEQFF
TGTGCCAGCAGCTTAATACTAGCGGGAGACTATGAGCAGTTCTTC
>TRBV7-8|TRBJ2-7|NA|NA
CASSPRVENPYEQYF
TGTGCCAGCAGCCCCCGGGTAGAGAACCCCTACGAGCAGTACTTC
>TRBV9|TRBJ2-7|many|NA
CASSVDGSEQYF
TGTGCCAGCAGCGTAGATGGGTCCGAGCAGTACTTC
>TRBV20-1|TRBJ2-3|many|NA
CSATGTPLGTQYF
TGCAGTGCAACTGGGACCCCCCTGGGTACGCAGTATTTT
>TRBV5-1|TRBJ1-1|many|NA
CASSLEPAAGTEAFF
TGCGCCAGCAGCTTGGAGCCGGCGGCGGGAACTGAAGCTTTCTTT
>TRBV20-1|TRBJ2-1|medium-sized|TRBD2
CSASGGGLAGDRNNEQFF
TGCAGTGCTTCCGGGGGGGGACTAGCGGGAGATCGGAACAATGAGCAGTTCTTC
>TRBV6-2/TRBV6-3|TRBJ2-7|NA|NA
CASSYSRQLRDDEQYF
TGTGCCAGCAGTTACTCAAGACAGTTACGGGATGACGAGCAGTACTTC
>TRBV5-1|TRBJ1-2|medium-sized|NA
CASSLVRRGYGYTF
TGCGCCAGCAGCTTGGTACGCAGGGGATATGGCTACACCTTC
>TRBV29-1|TRBJ2-7|many|NA
CSVPTVGKRGHEQYF
TGCAGCGTTCCGACAGTAGGGAAAAGGGGCCACGAGCAGTACTTC
>TRBV20-1|TRBJ2-6|many|TRBD1
CSAVRGTGANVLTF
TGCAGTGCTGTCAGGGGGACTGGGGCCAACGTCCTGACTTTC
>TRBV18|TRBJ2-3|many|NA
CASSPVGQIFSTDTQYF
TGTGCCAGCTCACCGGTTGGGCAAATCTTTAGCACAGATACGCAGTATTTT
>TRBV6-6|TRBJ2-5|many|NA
CASTPGGWWQETQYF
TGTGCCAGCACTCCCGGGGGTTGGTGGCAAGAGACCCAGTACTTC
>TRBV20-1|TRBJ2-3|medium-sized|TRBD2
CSANTGLAEVYTQYF
TGCAGTGCTAACACCGGACTAGCGGAGGTTTATACGCAGTATTTT
>TRBV7-2|TRBJ1-2|many|TRBD1
CASSPSRPGQGYSTF
TGTGCCAGCAGCCCATCTCGACCGGGACAGGGGTATAGCACCTTC
>TRBV6-5|TRBJ2-1|many|TRBD1
CASSYGRTGLNEQFF
TGTGCCAGCAGTTACGGGCGGACAGGCCTAAATGAGCAGTTCTTC
>TRBV7-2|TRBJ2-1|many|NA
CASSIRERQARVF
TGTGCCAGCAGCATTCGGGAGCGGCAAGCCCGGGTCTTC
>TRBV7-8|TRBJ2-4|few|TRBD2
CASSPLRIAGGLVKNIQYF
TGTGCCAGCAGCCCTCTTCGGATAGCGGGAGGGCTTGTCAAAAACATTCAGTACTTC
>TRBV6-5|TRBJ2-3|many|NA
CASSRRGGHTDTQYF
TGTGCCAGCAGCCGGCGTGGGGGCCACACAGATACGCAGTATTTT
>TRBV7-2|TRBJ1-2|NA|TRBD1
CASSPAGQGLGGYTF
TGTGCCAGCAGCCCAGCCGGACAGGGGCTCGGTGGCTACACCTTC
>TRBV12-3/TRBV12-4|TRBJ1-3|many|NA
CASRRGIFVGNTIYF
TGTGCCAGCAGGAGGGGTATTTTTGTTGGAAACACCATATATTTT
>TRBV7-8|TRBJ1-1|many|NA
CASSLKLRNTEAFF
TGTGCCAGCAGCTTAAAGCTCCGGAACACTGAAGCTTTCTTT
>TRBV3-1|TRBJ2-6|many|NA
CASSPGLGGANVLTF
TGTGCCAGCAGCCCGGGGTTGGGTGGGGCCAACGTCCTGACTTTC
>TRBV7-2|TRBJ1-1|NA|NA
CASSLAPVPEAFF
TGTGCCAGCAGCTTAGCGCCGGTCCCTGAAGCTTTCTTT
>TRBV11-1|TRBJ1-2|many|NA
CASSSDGPVYGYTF
TGTGCCAGCAGCTCCGACGGACCAGTCTATGGCTACACCTTC
>TRBV6-5|TRBJ1-2|many|NA
CASRDGGLGYGYTF
TGTGCCAGCAGGGACGGAGGACTGGGCTATGGCTACACCTTC
>TRBV4-2|TRBJ1-1|NA|NA
CASSQLISGGTEAFF
TGTGCCAGCAGCCAACTTATTTCAGGTGGCACTGAAGCTTTCTTT
>TRBV20-1|TRBJ1-5|many|NA
CSATRAGGQSPQHF
TGCAGTGCCACTCGCGCGGGGGGTCAGTCGCCCCAGCATTTT
>TRBV29-1|TRBJ2-1|NA|NA
CSVERAGNEQFF
TGCAGCGTTGAACGGGCAGGCAATGAGCAGTTCTTC
>TRBV28|TRBJ2-7|NA|NA
CVSSLLGYEQYF
TGTGTCAGCAGTTTACTGGGCTACGAGCAGTACTTC
>TRBV5-1|TRBJ2-7|many|NA
CASSEGGPGRFEQYF
TGCGCCAGCAGCGAGGGGGGACCGGGGAGATTCGAGCAGTACTTC
>TRBV5-1|TRBJ2-2|NA|TRBD1
CASSLRTGVGDGELFF
TGCGCCAGCAGCTTACGTACAGGGGTCGGGGACGGGGAGCTGTTTTTT
>TRBV4-3|TRBJ1-4|many|TRBD1
CASSHSGTGVNEKLFF
TGCGCCAGCAGCCACTCCGGGACAGGAGTAAATGAAAAACTGTTTTTT
>TRBV9|TRBJ1-2|many|NA
CASSYDEASYGYTF
TGTGCCAGCAGCTATGACGAAGCTTCCTATGGCTACACCTTC
>TRBV6-1|TRBJ1-1|many|TRBD1
CASVRDRVRGEAFF
TGTGCCAGCGTCCGGGACAGGGTGCGTGGTGAAGCTTTCTTT
>TRBV6-6|TRBJ2-7|many|NA
CASCLRGRDYEQYF
TGTGCCAGCTGCCTAAGGGGGAGGGACTACGAGCAGTACTTC
>TRBV6-5|TRBJ1-6|many|NA
CASSYRPTFEVPSYSPLHF
TGTGCCAGCAGTTACCGCCCCACATTCGAGGTACCATCCTATTCACCCCTCCACTTT
>TRBV10-3|TRBJ1-2|many|TRBD1
CAIPTGARGNYGYTF
TGTGCCATCCCGACAGGGGCCCGTGGGAACTATGGCTACACCTTC
>TRBV10-3|TRBJ2-5|NA|NA
CAIGETAAQETQYF
TGTGCCATCGGGGAAACGGCGGCCCAAGAGACCCAGTACTTC
>TRBV20-1|TRBJ2-7|many|TRBD2
CSARVTGTSGAPLREQYF
TGCAGTGCTAGAGTCACCGGGACTAGCGGGGCGCCCTTGAGGGAGCAGTACTTC
>TRBV5-1|TRBJ2-7|many|TRBD1
CASSSPGQGSYEQYF
TGCGCCAGCAGCTCCCCGGGACAGGGGTCCTACGAGCAGTACTTC
>TRBV29-1|TRBJ1-1|few|NA
CSVATGVEAFF
TGCAGCGTGGCCACAGGAGTTGAAGCTTTCTTT
>TRBV12-3/TRBV12-4|TRBJ1-3|many|TRBD1
CASSRTGGGNTIYF
TGTGCCAGCAGTCGGACAGGGGGTGGAAACACCATATATTTT
>TRBV5-5|TRBJ1-5|many|NA
CASSWEGAGDQPQHF
TGTGCCAGCAGCTGGGAGGGAGCTGGGGATCAGCCCCAGCATTTT
>TRBV6-6|TRBJ1-1|many|NA
CASSYGGEGEAFF
TGTGCCAGCAGTTACGGGGGTGAGGGTGAAGCTTTCTTT
>TRBV6-1|TRBJ2-7|many|TRBD1
CASSGDRILHEQYF
TGTGCCAGCAGTGGGGACAGAATTCTCCACGAGCAGTACTTC
>TRBV7-2|TRBJ2-5|many|TRBD2
CASRSASGGGQETQYF
TGTGCCAGCAGATCCGCTAGCGGGGGGGGGCAAGAGACCCAGTACTTC
>TRBV6-2/TRBV6-3|TRBJ1-2|many|TRBD1
CASRTGTGVGYTF
TGTGCCAGCAGAACCGGGACAGGGGTTGGCTACACCTTC
>TRBV29-1|TRBJ2-6|NA|TRBD1
CSVEDRRDRESGANVLTF
TGCAGCGTTGAAGATCGTCGGGACAGGGAATCTGGGGCCAACGTCCTGACTTTC
>TRBV19|TRBJ1-2|NA|NA
CASSIFAETNYGYTF
TGTGCCAGTAGTATTTTCGCCGAAACTAACTATGGCTACACCTTC
>TRBV12-3/TRBV12-4|TRBJ1-1|many|NA
CASNVGGNMNTEAFF
TGTGCCAGCAACGTTGGCGGAAACATGAACACTGAAGCTTTCTTT
>TRBV24-1|TRBJ2-2|many|NA
CATRYRAAGELFF
TGTGCCACCCGTTACAGGGCCGCCGGGGAGCTGTTTTTT
>TRBV6-8|TRBJ1-2|few|NA
CASSYPRGQGATANYGYTF
TGTGCCAGCAGTTACCCCCGAGGGCAGGGCGCTACAGCTAACTATGGCTACACCTTC
>TRBV4-3|TRBJ2-7|many|TRBD1
CASSLDRSSYEQYF
TGCGCCAGCAGCCTGGACAGGAGCTCCTACGAGCAGTACTTC
>TRBV20-1|TRBJ2-1|medium-sized|NA
CSAFNQGFMVNEQFF
TGCAGTGCTTTCAACCAGGGTTTTATGGTGAATGAGCAGTTCTTC